These 25 T cell receptor beta chains share one sample of origin, sequenced in a study of beta chain features in type 1 diabetes. TCRB transcripts that were expressed got sequenced, as all of the isolated RNA had been reverse transcribed. Sequencing used immunoSEQ multiplex PCR; TCRdb keeps in-frame clones, though not all of them. The sample holds 430,000 or so clones, 10% to 12% seen once. Sequencing was performed on naive CD4+ T cells from blood. The receptors stem from a woman aged 18-30 years in good health.

Points on this clone: This may arise from a read error, as a much more abundant clone is one base away. Written as DNA, the CDR3 is TGTGCCAGCAGCTTAGGGGAAGAGACCCAGTACTTC. The encoded protein is CASSLGEETQYF. The chain employs TRBV11-3 and TRBJ2-5; no clear D. V lost 1 base and J lost 3, with 3 bases in between. CDR1 is SGHNT, CDR2 YENEEA, per germline. This CDR3 spans 12 amino acids.

V gene TRBV6-5 combines with J gene TRBJ2-7, with TRBD1 matching 9 bases. V dropped 6 bases and J dropped 3; count of bases not matched to a gene: 3. CDR3 length: 13 amino acids. Germline loops: CDR1 MNHEY, CDR2 SVGAGI. DNA of the CDR3: TGTGCCAGCAGCCTGGACAGGGGCTACGAGCAGTACTTC. As protein: CASSLDRGYEQYF.

This chain uses TRBV9 with TRBJ2-1; 9 bases agree with TRBD1. V trimming: 3 bases; J trimming: 4 bases; junction bases outside the gene matches: 8. This CDR3 is 16 amino acids long. Germline V gives CDR1 SGDLS, CDR2 YYNGEE. Here the CDR3 DNA reads TGTGCCAGCAGCGAAACAGGGGGCGCATCTTACAATGAGCAGTTCTTC. Translating it yields CASSETGGASYNEQFF.

The CDR3 region is CASSPLNALGESKNIQYF. For the CDR3, the DNA is TGTGCCAGCTCACCACTCAACGCCCTTGGGGAGAGTAAAAACATTCAGTACTTC. This chain uses TRBV18 with TRBJ2-4, with D possibly TRBD2 on 5 matching bases. The CDR3 has 18 residues. Germline CDR1 KGHSH, CDR2 LQKENI. Trimming took 1 base from V and 4 from J, leaving 20 bases between them.

This chain joins TRBV15 and TRBJ2-7; D gene ambiguous. This CDR3 is 15 amino acids long. Deletions cut 5 bases from V and 0 bases from J, with 14 bases between. The germline V gene encodes CDR1 LNHNV and CDR2 YYDKDF (reference sequence). The CDR3 loop is CATSPSKVDSYEQYV. The CDR3 DNA sequence: TGTGCCACCAGCCCCTCCAAAGTCGACTCCTACGAGCAGTACGTC.

The J gene is TRBJ1-2, the V gene TRBV18, with 9 bases that match TRBD1. There are 18 residues in the CDR3. V shed 4 bases, J shed 3 bases, and the junction held 15 bases outside the gene matches. Germline CDR1 and CDR2: KGHSH and LQKENI. This chain's CDR3 is CASSLRSGTGLRDYGYTF. CDR3 DNA: TGTGCCAGCTCACTGCGCTCCGGGACAGGGTTAAGGGACTATGGCTACACCTTC.

This clone has more than one count but fewer than ten. At one boundary the junction diverges from the germline segment, which might be a read error. This sequence joins TRBV7-7 and TRBJ2-1; D might be TRBD1 or TRBD2, each matching 5 bases. Per the germline V gene, CDR1 is SSHAT and CDR2 is FNYEAQ (reference sequence). This CDR3 has 15 amino acids. CDR3 sequence (DNA): TGTGCTAGCAGCTTGGGGCGGGCCTCCTACAATGAGCAGTTCTTC. Amino acids: CASSLGRASYNEQFF.

The chain has TRBV11-1 and TRBJ2-1, with D unresolved. This CDR3 comprises 16 residues. The germline V gene encodes CDR1 SGHAT and CDR2 FQDESV (reference sequence). The ends were cut back, 5 bases at V and 0 bases at J, with 14 bases in the middle. CDR3 region: CASSQEVESSYNEQFF. CDR3 coding DNA: TGTGCCAGCAGCCAAGAGGTAGAAAGCTCCTACAATGAGCAGTTCTTC.

The chain couples TRBV6-6 to TRBJ2-3; D not resolved. From germline, CDR1 is MNHNY and CDR2 SVGAGI (reference sequence). V lost 10 bases, J lost 0 bases, and 11 bases lay in between. The CDR3 spans 13 residues. CDR3 in amino acids: CATESLSTDTQYF. CDR3 nucleotide sequence: TGTGCCACAGAGTCCTTGAGCACAGATACGCAGTATTTT.

This clone was detected a few times. The CDR3 DNA sequence: TGTGCCAGCAGCTTAGCCTGGGGCTCTGGGGCCAACGTCCTGACTTTC. This codes for CASSLAWGSGANVLTF. V and J are TRBV7-6 and TRBJ2-6; D uncertain. CDR1 is SGHVS and CDR2 is FNYEAQ in the germline V gene. The ends were cut back, 0 bases at V and 0 bases at J, with 6 bases in the middle. This CDR3 has 16 residues.

This clone was found a few times. The chain employs TRBV7-2 and TRBJ2-7, with D possibly TRBD2 on 6 matching bases. CDR1 is SGHTA and CDR2 is FQGNSA in the germline V gene. Trimming shortened V by 5 bases and J by 3 bases, and 14 bases separated the two germline ends. This CDR3 contains 14 residues. CDR3 coding DNA: TGTGCCAGCAGCCTAGGGCCCGGGAGCTACGAGCAGTACGTC. Its protein product is CASSLGPGSYEQYV.

This chain joins TRBV21-1 and TRBJ2-5. TRBV21-1 is labeled a pseudogene. The CDR3 consists of 14 residues. CDR3 amino acids: CASTSRQPQETQYF. DNA for the CDR3: TGTGCCAGCACCTCTCGGCAGCCTCAAGAGACCCAGTACTTC.

The V and J genes are TRBV28 and TRBJ2-2; D not certain. V was clipped by 2 bases and J by 3 bases, with 7 bases between them. Germline loops: CDR1 MDHEN, CDR2 SYDVKM. The CDR3 covers 14 residues. CDR3 region: CASSLKFHTGELFF. In DNA, the CDR3 is TGTGCCAGCAGTTTAAAGTTCCACACCGGGGAGCTGTTTTTT.

V is TRBV4-2 and J is TRBJ1-2; D possibly corresponds to TRBD1 (5 bases). The V end was cut by 0 bases, the J end by 8 bases, with 10 bases between. Looked up from germline, CDR1 is LGHNA and CDR2 is YNFKEQ. The CDR3 has 13 residues. CDR3 in amino acids: CASSQEGVGGYTF. CDR3 coding DNA: TGTGCCAGCAGCCAAGAGGGGGTGGGAGGCTACACCTTC.

The chain employs TRBV23-1 and TRBJ1-1, with D possibly matching TRBD1 (5 bases). TRBV23-1 is annotated as an ORF whose role is uncertain. The V end lost 2 bases, the J end lost 1 base, and 5 bases lay between the germline ends. CDR3 size: 13 residues. CDR3 DNA sequence: TGCGCCAGCAGTCAACAGGGGAACACTGAAGCTTTCTTT. Its translation is CASSQQGNTEAFF.

This clone appeared a few times. The CDR3 DNA sequence: TGTGCCAGCAGCCCGGTAGGGGAATATTCACCCCTCCACTTT. The encoded protein is CASSPVGEYSPLHF. This chain joins TRBV7-2 and TRBJ1-6; possible D gene TRBD1, 5 bases. The CDR3 is made up of 14 amino acids. The germline V gene has CDR1 SGHTA and CDR2 FQGNSA. The germline V and J ends were trimmed by 5 bases and 8 bases, with 13 bases remaining between them.

This chain connects TRBV9 to TRBJ2-7, with D unclear. With 0 bases removed from V and 2 bases from J, the gap between germline ends came to 12 bases. Germline loops: CDR1 SGDLS, CDR2 YYNGEE. CDR3 length equals 15 residues. The CDR3 DNA follows: TGTGCCAGCAGCGTAGGGTGGTTGGGCACCTACGAGCAGTACTTC. Protein sequence: CASSVGWLGTYEQYF.

This chain uses TRBV27 with TRBJ2-7; 9 bases are shared with TRBD2. Germline loops: CDR1 MNHEY, CDR2 SMNVEV (reference sequence). CDR3 length equals 16 residues. V was clipped by 6 bases and J by 5 bases; unmatched bases: 14. CDR3 sequence (DNA): TGTGCCAGCAGACTCACCAGCGGGAGGTGGTTTAACGAGCAGTACTTC. Its translation is CASRLTSGRWFNEQYF.

A few counts support this clone. This chain connects TRBV30 to TRBJ1-4; 8 bases line up with TRBD1. V lost 2 bases and J lost 5; bases outside the gene matches: 4. CDR3 length: 14 residues. The germline V gene encodes CDR1 GTSNPN and CDR2 SVGIG (reference sequence). CDR3 DNA sequence: TGTGCCTGGAGTCCCGGGACAGGAAATGAAAAACTGTTTTTT. It translates to CAWSPGTGNEKLFF.

This clone came up a few times. This chain joins TRBV18 and TRBJ1-1; D uncertain. Deletions cut 3 bases from V and 2 bases from J, with 4 bases between. CDR3 length equals 12 residues. Per germline, CDR1 KGHSH and CDR2 LQKENI. This CDR3 is CASSPINTEAFF. The DNA for the CDR3 is TGTGCCAGCTCACCCATAAACACTGAAGCTTTCTTT.

The chain carries TRBV9 and TRBJ1-3; D is unclear. This CDR3 comprises 13 residues. Trimming removed 4 bases at V and 4 bases at J, with 9 bases between. Germline V gene sequence: CDR1 SGDLS, CDR2 YYNGEE. The CDR3 sequence: CASSLGWGNTIYF. CDR3 DNA sequence: TGTGCCAGCAGCCTAGGGTGGGGAAACACCATATATTTT.

This clone has just a few counts. The CDR3 is CASSQGGNTIYF. The CDR3 DNA sequence: TGCGCCAGCAGCCAGGGAGGAAACACCATATATTTT. The V and J genes are TRBV4-1 and TRBJ1-3; D unclear. The CDR3 has 12 amino acids. Germline V gene sequence: CDR1 MGHRA, CDR2 YSYEKL. V lost 3 bases to trimming and J lost 4 bases, with 4 bases between them.

V gene TRBV27 combines with J gene TRBJ2-5; 9 bases agree with TRBD2. The CDR3 length is 15 residues. With V trimmed by 1 base and J by 4 bases, 4 bases remained unmatched. Germline V gene data show CDR1 as MNHEY and CDR2 as SMNVEV (reference sequence). CDR3 in amino acids: CASSLWLAGIETQYF. The CDR3 nucleotides read TGTGCCAGCAGTTTATGGCTAGCGGGGATAGAGACCCAGTACTTC.

This clone was detected only a few times. This chain links TRBV4-3 with TRBJ2-5, with a possible D match to TRBD1 (6 bases). Deletions cut 0 bases from V and 2 bases from J, with 13 bases between. This CDR3 comprises 16 residues. Germline CDR1 LGHNA, CDR2 YSLEER. The CDR3: CASSQDPRGGQETQYF. In DNA, the CDR3 is TGCGCCAGCAGCCAAGATCCCAGGGGCGGACAAGAGACCCAGTACTTC.

This clone has just a few counts. CDR3 DNA: TGTGCCAGCAGCTTTAAAGCGGGGGCCACAGATACGCAGTATTTT. Translation gives CASSFKAGATDTQYF. This chain links TRBV7-2 with TRBJ2-3; 8 positions match TRBD2. This CDR3 has 15 amino acids. The ends lost 3 bases at V and 2 bases at J; junction bases unmatched: 4. Germline V gene data show CDR1 as SGHTA and CDR2 as FQGNSA.